This is a list of T cell receptor beta chains from one sample in a study of T cells in Graves' hyperthyroidism and ophthalmopathy. MiXCR was run by TCRdb on the multiplex PCR reads, yielding one entry per CDR3 protein. The sample has some 600,000 distinct CDR3 sequences, around 13% seen once. The sequenced sample was blood. The receptors here all came from a woman aged 25 to 39 with Graves' hyperthyroidism that later progressed to Graves' ophthalmopathy. The CDR3 runs from the conserved cysteine through the conserved F or W. The D gene is left open where the match is weak. A clone size is listed for some rows: how often the clone was seen (once, few, many), or a class if it is expanded.

j_call cdr3_length clone_size v_call d_call cdr3_aa cdr3_nt
TRBJ2-1 16 many TRBV6-5 NA CASSYSGLATYNEQFF TGTGCCAGCAGTTACTCGGGGCTAGCGACCTACAATGAGCAGTTCTTC
TRBJ2-1 15 many TRBV11-2 TRBD2 CASSLAPAGRGEQFF TGTGCCAGCAGCTTAGCCCCAGCGGGGAGGGGTGAGCAGTTCTTC
TRBJ2-7 13 NA TRBV5-1 NA CASSIGLHYEQYF TGCGCCAGCAGCATTGGACTGCACTACGAGCAGTACTTC
TRBJ1-3 14 many TRBV6-1 NA CASCAQGSGNTIYF TGTGCCAGCTGCGCCCAGGGGTCAGGAAACACCATATATTTT
TRBJ1-1 13 few TRBV6-1 NA CASTGVEGTEAFF TGTGCCAGCACCGGGGTTGAAGGAACTGAAGCTTTCTTT
TRBJ2-2 14 NA TRBV7-9 TRBD2 CASSLTGGVTLLFF TGTGCCAGCAGCTTGACCGGGGGGGTCACCCTGCTGTTTTTT
TRBJ2-7 13 few TRBV9 NA CAGQTRGNYEQYF TGTGCCGGCCAAACGAGGGGGAACTACGAGCAGTACTTC
TRBJ1-1 16 many TRBV19 NA CASSMKRGGVGTEAFF TGTGCCAGTAGTATGAAGCGTGGGGGGGTTGGGACTGAAGCTTTCTTT
TRBJ2-1 14 NA TRBV9 TRBD1 CASSKTGPYNEQFF TGTGCCAGCAGCAAGACAGGGCCGTACAATGAGCAGTTCTTC
TRBJ1-4 12 many TRBV7-9 NA CASSLETAALFF TGTGCCAGCAGCTTAGAAACCGCGGCACTGTTTTTT
TRBJ2-5 15 NA TRBV19 NA CSSSKRRDIKETQYF TGTTCCTCTAGTAAGCGGCGGGACATTAAAGAGACCCAGTACTTC
TRBJ1-2 13 few TRBV29-1 TRBD1 CSVAGTANYGYTF TGCAGCGTAGCCGGGACAGCCAACTATGGCTACACCTTC
TRBJ2-7 15 few TRBV5-1 NA CASSHGTAYSYEQYF TGCGCCAGCAGCCACGGGACTGCTTACTCCTACGAGCAGTACTTC
TRBJ2-3 10 many TRBV30 NA CAGPGDTQYF TGTGCAGGACCGGGGGATACGCAGTATTTT
TRBJ1-2 14 few TRBV28 NA CASSQGTINYGYTF TGTGCCAGCAGTCAGGGGACTATTAACTATGGCTACACCTTC
TRBJ2-7 14 many TRBV12-3/TRBV12-4 TRBD2 CASRPGLASYEQYF TGTGCCAGCAGACCAGGACTAGCCTCTTACGAGCAGTACTTC
TRBJ2-3 13 many TRBV10-3 NA CAISELRSDTQYF TGTGCCATCAGTGAGCTGAGATCAGATACGCAGTATTTT
TRBJ2-7 15 many TRBV28 NA CASSLRTPLAYEQYF TGTGCCAGCAGTTTAAGAACTCCTCTGGCCTACGAGCAGTACTTC
TRBJ2-1 16 many TRBV20-1 TRBD2 CSARAAGTIIYNEQFF TGCAGTGCTAGAGCCGCCGGGACTATCATCTACAATGAGCAGTTCTTC
TRBJ2-3 15 many TRBV7-3 NA CASSETGTSTDTQYF TGTGCCAGCAGCGAGACAGGAACCAGCACAGATACGCAGTATTTT
TRBJ2-5 14 many TRBV5-4 NA CASSSEGLQETQYF TGTGCCAGCAGCTCCGAGGGGTTACAAGAGACCCAGTACTTC
TRBJ2-5 13 many TRBV6-1 TRBD1 CASSRDRQETQYF TGTGCCAGCAGTCGGGACAGGCAGGAGACCCAGTACTTC
TRBJ2-7 15 few TRBV11-2 NA CASSLSRRFENEQYF TGTGCCAGCAGCTTATCCCGCCGGTTTGAGAACGAGCAGTACTTC
TRBJ1-1 14 many TRBV24-1 NA CATSDLDSPAKAFF TGTGCCACCAGTGATTTAGACAGCCCGGCAAAAGCTTTCTTT